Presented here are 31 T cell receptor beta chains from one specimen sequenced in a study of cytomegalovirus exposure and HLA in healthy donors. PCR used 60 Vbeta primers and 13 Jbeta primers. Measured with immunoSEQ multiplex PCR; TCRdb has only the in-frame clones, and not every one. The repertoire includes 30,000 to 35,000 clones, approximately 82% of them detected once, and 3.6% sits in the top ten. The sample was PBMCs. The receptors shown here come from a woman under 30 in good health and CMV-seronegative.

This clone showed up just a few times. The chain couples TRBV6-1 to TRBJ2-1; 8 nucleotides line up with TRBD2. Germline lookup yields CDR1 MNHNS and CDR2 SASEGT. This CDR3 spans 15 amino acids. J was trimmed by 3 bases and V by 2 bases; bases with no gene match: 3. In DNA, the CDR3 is TGTGCCAGCAGTGAATATAGCGGGGACTACAATGAGCAGTTCTTC. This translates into CASSEYSGDYNEQFF.

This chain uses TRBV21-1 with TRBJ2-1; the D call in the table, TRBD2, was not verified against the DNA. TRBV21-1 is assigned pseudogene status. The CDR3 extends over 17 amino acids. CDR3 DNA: TGTGCCAGCACTCCCACGAATCCTAGCGACTCCTACAATGAGCAGTTCTTC. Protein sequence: CASTPTNPSDSYNEQFF.

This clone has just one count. The CDR3 sequence is CASSTSPGAGGYNEQFF. The DNA for the CDR3 is TGTGCCAGTAGTACATCCCCAGGGGCGGGGGGATACAATGAGCAGTTCTTC. This chain links TRBV19 with TRBJ2-1; 8 positions agree with TRBD2. After removal of 4 bases from V and 4 bases from J, the junction contained 12 bases not matched to a gene. Germline CDR1 is LNHDA and CDR2 is SQIVND (reference sequence). The length of the CDR3 is 17 residues.

CDR3 in amino acids: CASSSSGFPYEQYF. The CDR3 nucleotides read TGTGCCAGCAGCTCTAGCGGATTTCCTTACGAGCAGTACTTC. This chain uses TRBV7-9 with TRBJ2-7, with 7 bases aligning to TRBD2. The V segment lost 4 bases and the J segment 4 bases; nucleotides outside the gene matches: 7. Germline-derived CDR1 and CDR2 are SEHNR and FQNEAQ (reference sequence). The CDR3 is made up of 14 amino acids.

The CDR3 sequence is CATFSPGREIVAGGYTF. CDR3 in DNA: TGTGCCACCTTTTCTCCGGGCAGGGAGATAGTAGCGGGTGGCTACACCTTC. The chain is built from TRBV28 and TRBJ1-2; a possible D gene is TRBD1 (5 bases). In germline, CDR1 is MDHEN, CDR2 SYDVKM. Trimming removed 10 bases from V and 7 bases from J, with 31 bases in between. The CDR3 covers 17 residues.

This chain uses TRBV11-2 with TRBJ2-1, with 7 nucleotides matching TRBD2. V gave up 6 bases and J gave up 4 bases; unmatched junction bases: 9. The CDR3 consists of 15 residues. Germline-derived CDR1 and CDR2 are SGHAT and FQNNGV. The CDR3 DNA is TGTGCCAGCAGGGTTGGGAGGGAGGCTTACAATGAGCAGTTCTTC. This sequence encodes CASRVGREAYNEQFF.

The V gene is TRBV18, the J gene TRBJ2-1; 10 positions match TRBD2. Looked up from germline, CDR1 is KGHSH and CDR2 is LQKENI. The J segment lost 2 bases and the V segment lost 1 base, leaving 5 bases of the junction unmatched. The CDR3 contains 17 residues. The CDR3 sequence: CASSPQELAGAYNEQFF. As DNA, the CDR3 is TGTGCCAGCTCACCACAGGAGCTAGCGGGGGCCTACAATGAGCAGTTCTTC.

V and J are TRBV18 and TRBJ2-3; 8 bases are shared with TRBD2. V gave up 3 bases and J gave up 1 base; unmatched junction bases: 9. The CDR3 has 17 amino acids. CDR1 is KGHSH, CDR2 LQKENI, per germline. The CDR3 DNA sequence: TGTGCCAGCTCACCCTTATCTAGCGGGTTCGGCACAGATACGCAGTATTTT. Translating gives CASSPLSSGFGTDTQYF.

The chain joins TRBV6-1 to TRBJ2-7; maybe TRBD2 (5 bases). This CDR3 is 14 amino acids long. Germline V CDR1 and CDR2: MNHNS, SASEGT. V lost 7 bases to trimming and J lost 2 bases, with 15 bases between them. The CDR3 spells CASTAWTAPYEQYF. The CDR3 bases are TGTGCCAGCACAGCTTGGACTGCCCCCTACGAGCAGTACTTC.

The CDR3 DNA reads as TGCGCCAGCAGCCCATTACGAGGGTCTCTGATGAACACTGAAGCTTTCTTT. It encodes CASSPLRGSLMNTEAFF. The chain joins TRBV5-1 to TRBJ1-1; D uncertain. Trimming took 4 bases from V and 0 from J, leaving 19 bases between them. The CDR3 is 17 residues long. CDR1 is SGHRS and CDR2 is YFSETQ in the germline V gene.

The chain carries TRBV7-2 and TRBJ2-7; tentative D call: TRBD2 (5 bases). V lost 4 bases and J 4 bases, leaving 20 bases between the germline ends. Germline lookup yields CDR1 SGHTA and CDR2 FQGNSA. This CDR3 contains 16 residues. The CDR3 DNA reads TGTGCCAGCAGCTCCCCGGCGGGTCAGCATCCTTACGAGCAGTACTTC. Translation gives CASSSPAGQHPYEQYF.

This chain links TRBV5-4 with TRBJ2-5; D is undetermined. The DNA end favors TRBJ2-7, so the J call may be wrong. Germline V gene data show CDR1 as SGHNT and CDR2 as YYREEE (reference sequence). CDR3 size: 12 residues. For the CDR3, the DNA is TGTGCCAGCAGCCACTTCTCCTACGAGCAGTACTTC. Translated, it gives CASSHFSYEQYF.

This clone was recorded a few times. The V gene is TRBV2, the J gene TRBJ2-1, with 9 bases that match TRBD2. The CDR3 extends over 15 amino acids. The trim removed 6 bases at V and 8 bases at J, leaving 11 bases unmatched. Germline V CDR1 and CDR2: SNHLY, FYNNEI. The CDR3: CASRQMAGGGDEQFF. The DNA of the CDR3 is TGTGCCAGCAGGCAAATGGCGGGGGGGGGCGATGAGCAGTTCTTC.

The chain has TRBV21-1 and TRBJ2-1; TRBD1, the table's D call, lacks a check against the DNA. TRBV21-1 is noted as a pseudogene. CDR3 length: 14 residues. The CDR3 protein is CASTWDRHPNEQFF. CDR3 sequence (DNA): TGTGCCAGCACCTGGGACAGACATCCCAATGAGCAGTTCTTC.

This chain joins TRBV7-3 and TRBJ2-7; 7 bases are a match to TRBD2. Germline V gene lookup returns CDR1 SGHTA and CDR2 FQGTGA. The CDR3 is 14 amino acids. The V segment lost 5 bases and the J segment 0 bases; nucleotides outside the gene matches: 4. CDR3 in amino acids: CASSTSSGSYEQYF. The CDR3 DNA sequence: TGTGCCAGCAGCACCTCTAGCGGCTCCTACGAGCAGTACTTC.

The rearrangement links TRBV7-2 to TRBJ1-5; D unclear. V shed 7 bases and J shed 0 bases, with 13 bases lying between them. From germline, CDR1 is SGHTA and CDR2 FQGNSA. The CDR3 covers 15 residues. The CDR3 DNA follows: TGTGCCAGCAACCTACAGTTAAATAGCAATCAGCCCCAGCATTTT. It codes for CASNLQLNSNQPQHF.

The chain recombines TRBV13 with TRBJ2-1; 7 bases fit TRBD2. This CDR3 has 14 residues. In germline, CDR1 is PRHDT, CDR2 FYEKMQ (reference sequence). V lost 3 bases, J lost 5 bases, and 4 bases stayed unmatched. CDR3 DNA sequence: TGTGCCAGCAGCTTTAGGGACTACAACAATGAGCAGTTCTTC. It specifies CASSFRDYNNEQFF.

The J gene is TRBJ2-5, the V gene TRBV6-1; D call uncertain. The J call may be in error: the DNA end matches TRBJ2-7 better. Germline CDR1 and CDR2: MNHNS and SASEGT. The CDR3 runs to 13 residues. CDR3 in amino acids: CASSESAAYEQYF. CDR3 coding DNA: TGTGCCAGCAGTGAAAGTGCCGCCTACGAGCAGTACTTC.

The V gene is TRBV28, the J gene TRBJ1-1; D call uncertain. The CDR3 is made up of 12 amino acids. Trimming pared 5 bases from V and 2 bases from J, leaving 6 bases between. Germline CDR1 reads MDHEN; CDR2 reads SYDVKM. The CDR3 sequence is CASSAVNTEAFF. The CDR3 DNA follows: TGTGCCAGCAGTGCAGTAAACACTGAAGCTTTCTTT.

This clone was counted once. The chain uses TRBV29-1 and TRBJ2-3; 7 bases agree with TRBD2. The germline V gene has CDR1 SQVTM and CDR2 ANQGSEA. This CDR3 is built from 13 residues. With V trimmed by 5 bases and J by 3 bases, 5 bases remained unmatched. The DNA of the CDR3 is TGCAGCGTTAGAGGGAGGGCTACAGATACGCAGTATTTT. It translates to CSVRGRATDTQYF.

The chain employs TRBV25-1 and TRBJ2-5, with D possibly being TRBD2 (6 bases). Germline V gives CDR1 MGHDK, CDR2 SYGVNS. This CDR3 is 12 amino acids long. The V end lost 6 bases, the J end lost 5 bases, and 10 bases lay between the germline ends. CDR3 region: CASRGGVETQYF. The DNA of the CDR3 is TGTGCCAGCAGAGGAGGGGTCGAGACCCAGTACTTC.

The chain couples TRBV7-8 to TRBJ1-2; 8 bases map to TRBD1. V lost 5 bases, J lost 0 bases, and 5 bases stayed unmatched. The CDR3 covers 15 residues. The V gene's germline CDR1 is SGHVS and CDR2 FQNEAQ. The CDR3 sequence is CASSEGQAANYGYTF. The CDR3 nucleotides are TGTGCCAGCAGCGAGGGACAGGCAGCTAACTATGGCTACACCTTC.

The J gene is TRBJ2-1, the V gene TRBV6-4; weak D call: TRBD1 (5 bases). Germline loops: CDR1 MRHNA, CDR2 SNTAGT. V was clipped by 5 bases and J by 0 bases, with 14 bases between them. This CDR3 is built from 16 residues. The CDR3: CASSWTIDSSYNEQFF. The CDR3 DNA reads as TGTGCCAGCAGTTGGACCATTGACAGCTCCTACAATGAGCAGTTCTTC.

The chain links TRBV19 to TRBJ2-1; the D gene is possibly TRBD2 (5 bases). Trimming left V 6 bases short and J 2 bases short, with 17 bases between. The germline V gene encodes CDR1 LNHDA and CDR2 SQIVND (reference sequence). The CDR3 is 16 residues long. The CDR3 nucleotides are TGTGCCAGTAGCTCCGCTACTAGTAATCCCTACAATGAGCAGTTCTTC. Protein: CASSSATSNPYNEQFF.

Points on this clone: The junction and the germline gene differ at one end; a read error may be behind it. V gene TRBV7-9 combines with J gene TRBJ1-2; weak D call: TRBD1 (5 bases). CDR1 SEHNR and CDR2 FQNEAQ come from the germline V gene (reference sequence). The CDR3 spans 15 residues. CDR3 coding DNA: TGTTCCAGCAGCTTATGGCAGGGCACTAACTATGGCTACACCTTC. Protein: CSSSLWQGTNYGYTF.

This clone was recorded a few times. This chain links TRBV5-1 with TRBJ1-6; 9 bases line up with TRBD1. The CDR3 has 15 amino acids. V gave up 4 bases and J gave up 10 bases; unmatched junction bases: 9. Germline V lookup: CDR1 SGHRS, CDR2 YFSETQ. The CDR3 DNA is TGCGCCAGCAGCCCCTCGGACAGGGGTCAATCACCCCTCCACTTT. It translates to CASSPSDRGQSPLHF. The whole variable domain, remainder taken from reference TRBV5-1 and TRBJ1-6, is KAGVTQTPRYLIKTRGQQVTLSCSPISGHRSVSWYQQTPGQGLQFLFEYFSETQRNKGNFPGRFSGRQFSNSRSEMNVSTLELGDSALYLCASSPSDRGQSPLHFGNGTRLTVT.

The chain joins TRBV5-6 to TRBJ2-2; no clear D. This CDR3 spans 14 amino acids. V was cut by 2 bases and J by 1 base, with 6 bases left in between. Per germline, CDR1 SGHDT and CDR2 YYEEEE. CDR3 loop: CASSFGRNTGELFF. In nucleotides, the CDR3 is TGTGCCAGCAGCTTTGGCCGGAACACCGGGGAGCTGTTTTTT.

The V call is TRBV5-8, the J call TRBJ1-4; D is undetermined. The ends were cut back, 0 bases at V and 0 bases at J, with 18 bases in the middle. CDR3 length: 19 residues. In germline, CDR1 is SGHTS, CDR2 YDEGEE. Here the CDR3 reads CASSLGGDPLSATNEKLFF. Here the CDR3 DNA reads TGTGCCAGCAGCTTGGGCGGCGACCCGCTATCTGCAACTAATGAAAAACTGTTTTTT.

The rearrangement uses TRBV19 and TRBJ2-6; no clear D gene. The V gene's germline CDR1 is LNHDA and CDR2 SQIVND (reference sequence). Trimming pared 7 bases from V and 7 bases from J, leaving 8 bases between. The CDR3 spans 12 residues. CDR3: CASNLGANVLTF. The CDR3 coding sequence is TGTGCCAGTAACCTAGGAGCCAACGTCCTGACTTTC.

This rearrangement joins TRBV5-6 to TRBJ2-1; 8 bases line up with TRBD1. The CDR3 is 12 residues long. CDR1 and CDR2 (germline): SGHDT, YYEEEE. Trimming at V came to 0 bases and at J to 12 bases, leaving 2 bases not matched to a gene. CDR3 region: CASSLVDRGQFF. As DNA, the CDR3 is TGTGCCAGCAGCTTGGTTGACAGGGGGCAGTTCTTC.

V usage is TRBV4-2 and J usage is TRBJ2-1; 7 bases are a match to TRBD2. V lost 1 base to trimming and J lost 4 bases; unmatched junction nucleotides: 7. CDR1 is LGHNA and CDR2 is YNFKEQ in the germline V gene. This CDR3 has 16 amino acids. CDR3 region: CASSQGGGRGYNEQFF. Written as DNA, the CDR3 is TGTGCCAGCAGCCAAGGAGGCGGGAGAGGATACAATGAGCAGTTCTTC.